A single sample gave rise to the 32 T cell receptor beta chains below, sequenced in a study of control samples from healthy donors and cancer patients. The table came from immunoSEQ multiplex PCR; TCRdb's copy has only in-frame clones and leaves some out. The repertoire holds about 170,000 clones, with 91% as singletons. Material for sequencing was blood. Receptors were obtained from a woman aged 30 to 39 in good health.

The rearrangement links TRBV9 to TRBJ1-2; maybe TRBD1 (5 bases). Trimming pared 0 bases from V and 6 bases from J, leaving 12 bases between. The CDR3 length is 14 residues. Per the germline V gene, CDR1 is SGDLS and CDR2 is YYNGEE. CDR3 loop: CASSVGRGEDGYTF. CDR3 coding DNA: TGTGCCAGCAGCGTAGGGCGGGGGGAAGATGGCTACACCTTC.

The J gene is TRBJ2-2, the V gene TRBV30, with TRBD2 as a possible D gene (6 bases). This CDR3 is built from 13 residues. V lost 3 bases, J lost 2 bases, and 7 bases lay in between. The V gene's germline CDR1 is GTSNPN and CDR2 SVGIG (reference sequence). The CDR3 region is CAWRAGNTGELFF. The CDR3 region has the DNA TGTGCCTGGAGGGCGGGAAACACCGGGGAGCTGTTTTTT.

The V call is TRBV6-4, the J call TRBJ2-1; TRBD1 aligns across 10 bases. J was trimmed by 7 bases and V by 1 base; bases with no gene match: 7. Germline assignment: CDR1 MRHNA and CDR2 SNTAGT. CDR3 length: 16 amino acids. The CDR3 spells CASSDYPGQGFNEQFF. The CDR3 DNA reads as TGTGCCAGCAGTGACTATCCGGGACAGGGGTTTAATGAGCAGTTCTTC.

V gene TRBV4-1 combines with J gene TRBJ2-4, with D hard to call. Trimming removed 1 base at V and 8 bases at J, with 9 bases between. CDR1 and CDR2 from the germline V gene are MGHRA and YSYEKL. This CDR3 is 13 amino acids long. The CDR3, as DNA: TGCGCCAGCAGCCAAGGTCTGGAAGACATTCAGTACTTC. It translates to CASSQGLEDIQYF.

The rearrangement uses TRBV6-4 and TRBJ2-3; 9 nucleotides align to TRBD2. Losses at the gene ends were 3 bases for V and 5 bases for J; bases not matched to a gene: 6. CDR3 size: 15 residues. The V gene's germline CDR1 is MRHNA and CDR2 SNTAGT. The CDR3 protein is CASSEGRGGQDTQYF. CDR3 coding DNA: TGTGCCAGCAGTGAAGGGCGGGGGGGCCAAGATACGCAGTATTTT.

This rearrangement joins TRBV9 to TRBJ2-2; 9 nucleotides agree with TRBD1. Germline assignment: CDR1 SGDLS and CDR2 YYNGEE. The CDR3 loop spans 16 amino acids. V trimming: 0 bases; J trimming: 2 bases; junction bases outside the gene matches: 2. CDR3 DNA: TGTGCCAGCAGCGTAGGACAGGGGGGTAACACCGGGGAGCTGTTTTTT. It is translated as CASSVGQGGNTGELFF.

V is TRBV6-5 and J is TRBJ1-6; D might be TRBD1 (6 bases). This CDR3 region has 16 residues. V lost 2 bases to trimming and J lost 9 bases, with 17 bases between them. Germline assignment: CDR1 MNHEY and CDR2 SVGAGI. The CDR3 region has the DNA TGTGCCAGCAGTTACACATCACAGGGAGGAGGTTCACCCCTCCACTTT. Its protein product is CASSYTSQGGGSPLHF.

The V gene is TRBV6-1, the J gene TRBJ2-2; 7 positions match TRBD1. The CDR3 extends over 16 amino acids. Germline-derived CDR1 and CDR2 are MNHNS and SASEGT. V lost 0 bases, J lost 4 bases, and 5 bases stayed unmatched. In nucleotides, the CDR3 is TGTGCCAGCAGTGAAGCGGTCCACAGGGGCACCGGGGAGCTGTTTTTT. As protein: CASSEAVHRGTGELFF.

The V call is TRBV9, the J call TRBJ2-6; 11 bases line up with TRBD1. Germline V gives CDR1 SGDLS, CDR2 YYNGEE. The junction had 6 bases not matched to a gene; V was cut back by 4 bases and J by 0 bases. The CDR3 consists of 18 residues. The CDR3 loop is CASSKRTGGNSGANVLTF. The CDR3, as DNA: TGTGCCAGCAGCAAACGGACAGGGGGCAACTCTGGGGCCAACGTCCTGACTTTC.

The chain recombines TRBV4-1 with TRBJ1-5; no definite D call. The CDR3 runs to 15 residues. Germline V CDR1 and CDR2: MGHRA, YSYEKL. The germline V and J ends were trimmed by 0 bases and 4 bases, with 10 bases remaining between them. The CDR3 protein is CASSQDSAGNQPQHF. In DNA form, the CDR3 reads TGCGCCAGCAGCCAAGATTCGGCCGGGAATCAGCCCCAGCATTTT.

The chain is built from TRBV28 and TRBJ1-3, with a weak D call TRBD1 (5 bases). CDR3 size: 15 residues. The V end lost 7 bases, the J end lost 2 bases, and 15 bases lay between the germline ends. The germline V gene has CDR1 MDHEN and CDR2 SYDVKM. This CDR3 reads CASTQGVRTGNTIYF. In nucleotides, the CDR3 is TGTGCCAGCACCCAGGGAGTGAGGACTGGAAACACCATATATTTT.

The CDR3 DNA is TGTGCCAGCAGCTTAGACCGGGCAGCTACTGAAAAACTGTTTTTT. Its protein product is CASSLDRAATEKLFF. V gene TRBV7-2 combines with J gene TRBJ1-4, with D uncertain. CDR1 and CDR2 (germline): SGHTA, FQGNSA. CDR3 length: 15 amino acids. V lost 1 base and J 7 bases, leaving 13 bases between the germline ends.

The chain uses TRBV18 and TRBJ1-4; TRBD1 agrees at 7 bases. Germline V CDR1 and CDR2: KGHSH, LQKENI. V lost 5 bases, J lost 0 bases, and 3 bases stayed unmatched. The CDR3 loop spans 15 amino acids. The chain's CDR3 is CASSGQATTNEKLFF. The CDR3 DNA reads TGTGCCAGCTCAGGACAGGCTACAACTAATGAAAAACTGTTTTTT.

CDR3 nucleotide sequence: TGCGCCAGCAGCGGATCGAACACCGGGGAGCTGTTTTTT. It yields the protein CASSGSNTGELFF. The V and J genes are TRBV5-1 and TRBJ2-2; D is undetermined. The CDR3 loop spans 13 amino acids. The germline V gene encodes CDR1 SGHRS and CDR2 YFSETQ. Trimming stripped 4 bases from V and 0 bases from J, with 4 bases between.

The chain recombines TRBV4-3 with TRBJ2-5, with TRBD1 matching 8 bases. There are 14 residues in the CDR3. V was pared by 4 bases and J by 5 bases, with 6 bases of the junction left unmatched. The germline gives CDR1 LGHNA, CDR2 YSLEER. CDR3 residues: CASSRDRGGETQYF. In DNA form, the CDR3 reads TGCGCCAGCAGCCGAGACAGGGGCGGGGAGACCCAGTACTTC.

The J gene is TRBJ2-1, the V gene TRBV11-1; TRBD1 matches 9 bases. CDR1 is SGHAT, CDR2 FQDESV, per germline (reference sequence). The J segment lost 2 bases and the V segment lost 7 bases, leaving 6 bases of the junction unmatched. This CDR3 has 15 residues. The CDR3 sequence is CASIPDRGTYNEQFF. CDR3 nucleotide sequence: TGTGCCAGCATTCCGGACAGGGGTACCTACAATGAGCAGTTCTTC.

The V call is TRBV5-1, the J call TRBJ1-2, with unresolved D. The CDR3 consists of 12 residues. V lost 0 bases and J 2 bases, leaving 2 bases between the germline ends. CDR1 and CDR2 (germline): SGHRS, YFSETQ. The CDR3 loop reads CASSLANYGYTF. The CDR3 DNA follows: TGCGCCAGCAGCTTGGCAAACTATGGCTACACCTTC.

The chain recombines TRBV18 with TRBJ2-7; D is perhaps TRBD1 (5 bases). Germline assignment: CDR1 KGHSH and CDR2 LQKENI. V lost 3 bases to trimming and J lost 0 bases, with 12 bases between them. The CDR3 has 15 amino acids. The CDR3 loop is CASSPLPTVSYEQYF. CDR3 bases: TGTGCCAGCTCACCCCTCCCGACAGTCTCCTACGAGCAGTACTTC.

This chain links TRBV6-4 with TRBJ2-3; 11 bases are shared with TRBD2. Germline CDR1 and CDR2: MRHNA and SNTAGT. V trimming: 0 bases; J trimming: 4 bases; junction bases outside the gene matches: 3. The CDR3 is made up of 16 amino acids. The CDR3 DNA reads as TGTGCCAGCAGTGACTCTTTAGCGGGAGGGCCAGATACGCAGTATTTT. It translates to CASSDSLAGGPDTQYF.

This sequence joins TRBV9 and TRBJ1-1; D is undetermined. The germline V and J ends were trimmed by 0 bases and 5 bases, with 8 bases remaining between them. Germline assignment: CDR1 SGDLS and CDR2 YYNGEE. This CDR3 spans 13 amino acids. The CDR3 DNA follows: TGTGCCAGCAGCGTAGTCTCCGGGACTGAAGCTTTCTTT. This sequence encodes CASSVVSGTEAFF.

This chain joins TRBV7-9 and TRBJ1-1; 9 bases fit TRBD1. The V gene end was trimmed by 5 bases and the J gene end by 1 base; junction bases not matched to a gene: 2. There are 14 residues in the CDR3. Germline values: CDR1 SEHNR, CDR2 FQNEAQ (reference sequence). The CDR3 loop is CASSQQGANTEAFF. CDR3 nucleotides: TGTGCCAGCAGCCAACAGGGGGCGAACACTGAAGCTTTCTTT.

The CDR3 here is CASSEGGVGEKLFF. CDR3 DNA: TGTGCCAGCAGTGAGGGGGGCGTGGGGGAAAAACTGTTTTTT. The chain has TRBV2 and TRBJ1-4, with TRBD1 as a possible D gene (6 bases). CDR1 is SNHLY, CDR2 FYNNEI, per germline. This CDR3 is 14 amino acids long. Trimming shortened V by 3 bases and J by 8 bases, and 13 bases separated the two germline ends.

About this clone: The sample holds other DNA sequences that translate to the same CDR3. This chain links TRBV6-4 with TRBJ2-1, with 9 bases fitting TRBD2. Germline CDR1 and CDR2: MRHNA and SNTAGT. This CDR3 has 15 residues. V was clipped by 3 bases and J by 4 bases; unmatched bases: 4. The CDR3 coding sequence is TGTGCCAGCAGTGATGGCGGGGGGGGTTACAATGAGCAGTTCTTC. Residues: CASSDGGGGYNEQFF.

The V and J genes are TRBV6-2 or TRBV6-3 and TRBJ1-1; TRBD1 agrees at 7 bases. The trim removed 7 bases at V and 6 bases at J, leaving 8 bases unmatched. The CDR3 is 13 amino acids. Germline lookup yields CDR1 MNHEY and CDR2 SVGEGT. Written as DNA, the CDR3 is TGTGCCAGCAACCCGACAGGGTTGGCTGAAGCTTTCTTT. This sequence encodes CASNPTGLAEAFF.

The rearrangement links TRBV5-1 to TRBJ2-3; weak D call: TRBD1 (6 bases). This CDR3 is 15 amino acids long. Per the germline V gene, CDR1 is SGHRS and CDR2 is YFSETQ. With 2 bases removed from V and 3 bases from J, the gap between germline ends came to 13 bases. The DNA for the CDR3 is TGCGCCAGCAGCTTCGGCGCGAGGGGGACAGATACGCAGTATTTT. Its protein product is CASSFGARGTDTQYF.

This clone was found once. The V and J genes are TRBV12-3 or TRBV12-4 and TRBJ2-1, with D uncertain. The CDR3 is made up of 13 amino acids. The germline V and J ends were trimmed by 3 bases and 3 bases, with 6 bases remaining between them. CDR3 sequence reads: CASSFSRYNEQFF. DNA for the CDR3: TGTGCCAGCAGTTTCAGCCGCTACAATGAGCAGTTCTTC.

The chain employs TRBV6-1 and TRBJ1-1; D possibly corresponds to TRBD1 (5 bases). Germline loops: CDR1 MNHNS, CDR2 SASEGT. This CDR3 is built from 15 residues. The germline V and J ends were trimmed by 3 bases and 1 base, with 12 bases remaining between them. The CDR3 bases are TGTGCCAGCAGTGAGGAGGGGTATGGGAACACTGAAGCTTTCTTT. Translating it yields CASSEEGYGNTEAFF.

The V gene is TRBV30, the J gene TRBJ1-1; possibly TRBD1 for D (5 bases). CDR1 is GTSNPN and CDR2 is SVGIG in the germline V gene (reference sequence). CDR3 length: 13 residues. V lost 0 bases to trimming and J lost 5 bases, with 10 bases between them. CDR3 DNA: TGTGCCTGGAGTGTACAGGCTACTACTGAAGCTTTCTTT. This sequence encodes CAWSVQATTEAFF. The full variable domain, its missing parts supplied by reference TRBV30 and TRBJ1-1, is SQTIHQWPATLVQPVGSPLSLECTVEGTSNPNLYWYRQAAGRGLQLLFYSVGIGQISSEVPQNLSASRPQDRQFILSSKKLLLSDSGFYLCAWSVQATTEAFFGQGTRLTVV.

The rearrangement uses TRBV3-1 (or the pseudogene TRBV3-2) and TRBJ1-1; 7 bases fit TRBD1. J was trimmed by 5 bases and V by 4 bases; bases with no gene match: 7. CDR1 is LGHDT, CDR2 YNNKEL, per germline (reference sequence). CDR3 length: 14 amino acids. CDR3 sequence: CASSREGARTEAFF. The CDR3 DNA reads TGTGCCAGCAGCCGGGAGGGGGCGCGGACTGAAGCTTTCTTT.

The V call is TRBV7-3, the J call TRBJ2-3; TRBD2 matches 9 bases. Germline assignment: CDR1 SGHTA and CDR2 FQGTGA. This CDR3 is 16 amino acids long. J was trimmed by 0 bases and V by 3 bases; bases with no gene match: 4. Written as DNA, the CDR3 is TGTGCCAGCAGCTTTAGCGGGGGCACTAGCACAGATACGCAGTATTTT. Residues: CASSFSGGTSTDTQYF. Full variable domain (remainder filled in from reference TRBV7-3 and TRBJ2-3): GAGVSQTPSNKVTEKGKYVELRCDPISGHTALYWYRQSLGQGPEFLIYFQGTGAADDSGLPNDRFFAVRPEGSVSTLKIQRTERGDSAVYLCASSFSGGTSTDTQYFGPGTRLTVL.

This chain connects TRBV28 to TRBJ2-3; D is unclear. Trimming took off 1 base at V and 3 bases at J, with 2 bases between the two ends. The CDR3 is 12 residues long. Germline-derived CDR1 and CDR2 are MDHEN and SYDVKM. The CDR3 region is CASSLLTDTQYF. The CDR3 bases are TGTGCCAGCAGTTTATTGACAGATACGCAGTATTTT.

The gene calls are TRBV5-1 and TRBJ2-1, with D hard to call. The germline V gene has CDR1 SGHRS and CDR2 YFSETQ. Trimming cost V 5 bases and J 9 bases, with 12 bases left between them. The CDR3 totals 12 residues. In nucleotides, the CDR3 is TGCGCCAGCAGTCCGACTTTACCTGAGCAGTTCTTC. Encoded protein: CASSPTLPEQFF.